Below, 5 T cell receptor beta chains from the same sample are listed, as sequenced in a study of T cell changes during pregnancy in multiple sclerosis. Profiled with immunoSEQ multiplex PCR; TCRdb holds only in-frame clones, not every one. This sample has approximately 59,000 clones, with approximately 90% found just once. Specimen: peripheral blood, collected in the third trimester of pregnancy. The receptors were gathered from a female donor in good health, enrolled as a control in a pregnancy study.

V is TRBV10-1 and J is TRBJ1-1; 8 bases fit TRBD1. The germline gives CDR1 WNHNN, CDR2 SYGVQD (reference sequence). The junction had 12 bases not matched to a gene; V was cut back by 8 bases and J by 1 base. The CDR3 consists of 16 residues. CDR3 sequence reads: CASWTLLDRANTEAFF. The CDR3 nucleotides read TGCGCCAGCTGGACACTTCTGGACAGGGCGAACACTGAAGCTTTCTTT.

This chain joins TRBV7-2 and TRBJ1-1; unclear D gene. Per germline, CDR1 SGHTA and CDR2 FQGNSA. V dropped 2 bases and J dropped 5 bases, with 27 bases sitting between them. The CDR3 sequence is 19 residues long. The CDR3 is CASSLKISRETGKRTEAFF. Here the CDR3 DNA reads TGTGCCAGCAGCTTAAAGATTAGCCGGGAGACGGGGAAGCGGACTGAAGCTTTCTTT.

The CDR3 sequence: CASSQGTGNHNEQFF. CDR3 in DNA: TGCGCCAGCAGCCAAGGGACAGGGAACCACAATGAGCAGTTCTTC. The J gene is TRBJ2-1, the V gene TRBV4-3, with 8 bases identical to TRBD1. The CDR3 runs 15 residues. The trim removed 1 base at V and 5 bases at J, leaving 4 bases unmatched. CDR1 and CDR2 from the germline V gene are LGHNA and YSLEER.

This clone was seen once. This chain connects TRBV28 to TRBJ2-7, with a possible D match to TRBD2 (5 bases). Looked up from germline, CDR1 is MDHEN and CDR2 is SYDVKM. The germline V and J ends were trimmed by 3 bases and 3 bases, with 15 bases remaining between them. The CDR3 is 15 amino acids. The CDR3: CASSFPRLIDYEQYF. CDR3 nucleotides: TGTGCCAGCAGTTTCCCGAGACTAATAGACTACGAGCAGTACTTC.

The rearrangement links TRBV9 to TRBJ2-1; no firm D call. The germline gives CDR1 SGDLS, CDR2 YYNGEE. The CDR3 is made up of 13 amino acids. Trimming pared 3 bases from V and 0 bases from J, leaving 4 bases between. The CDR3 reads CASSDSSYNEQFF. CDR3 coding DNA: TGTGCCAGCAGCGACAGCTCCTACAATGAGCAGTTCTTC.